The 24 T cell receptor beta chains presented below share a single source sample, sequenced in a study of cytomegalovirus exposure and HLA in healthy donors. The PCR used 60 Vbeta and 13 Jbeta primers. Measured with immunoSEQ multiplex PCR; TCRdb has only the in-frame clones, and not every one. Of 120,000 or so clones listed, roughly 80% are singletons. The source material was PBMCs. These receptors came from a man younger than 30 in good health and CMV-seropositive.

This clone came up once. The V call is TRBV7-9, the J call TRBJ1-2; no clear D gene. Trimming removed 5 bases from V and 6 bases from J, with 7 bases in between. Per the germline V gene, CDR1 is SEHNR and CDR2 is FQNEAQ (reference sequence). The CDR3 contains 11 residues. CDR3 bases: TGTGCCAGCAGCCCTGAGGATGGCTACACCTTC. Translation: CASSPEDGYTF.

The chain employs TRBV11-2 and TRBJ2-7; 7 bases fit TRBD2. The germline gives CDR1 SGHAT, CDR2 FQNNGV. There are 14 residues in the CDR3. Trimming cost V 1 base and J 2 bases; bases outside gene matches: 2. The CDR3 protein is CASSLVGTTYEQYF. The CDR3, as DNA: TGTGCCAGCAGCTTAGTTGGGACTACCTACGAGCAGTACTTC.

This clone was detected only once. In DNA form, the CDR3 reads TGCAGCGTTGAAGGGGACTATCGGAACGAGCAGTACTTC. This sequence encodes CSVEGDYRNEQYF. The V call is TRBV29-1, the J call TRBJ2-7; 7 positions agree with TRBD2. Per the germline V gene, CDR1 is SQVTM and CDR2 is ANQGSEA. The CDR3 covers 13 residues. With V trimmed by 1 base and J by 5 bases, 5 bases remained unmatched.

V and J are TRBV15 and TRBJ2-5; no clear D gene. Trimming removed 1 base from V and 2 bases from J, with 5 bases in between. The CDR3 totals 13 residues. Germline assignment: CDR1 LNHNV and CDR2 YYDKDF (reference sequence). The CDR3 bases are TGTGCCACCAGCAGAGCACAGCAAGAGACCCAGTACTTC. It is translated as CATSRAQQETQYF.

This clone appeared once. J is TRBJ1-3 and V is TRBV2, with 9 bases that match TRBD1. J lost 7 bases, V lost 10 bases, and 8 bases had no gene match. The germline CDR1 and CDR2 sequences are SNHLY and FYNNEI. This CDR3 contains 13 residues. The DNA of the CDR3 is TGTGCCACCGAACAGGGGGCCAGTAACACCATATATTTT. Protein product: CATEQGASNTIYF.

The chain has TRBV19 and TRBJ2-3, with 9 bases identical to TRBD2. The CDR3 is 14 residues long. Germline CDR1 reads LNHDA; CDR2 reads SQIVND (reference sequence). Trimming removed 5 bases from V and 6 bases from J; junction bases left unmatched: 6. CDR3 region: CASSGFSGSDTQYF. The CDR3 nucleotides read TGTGCCAGTAGTGGTTTTAGCGGGAGCGATACGCAGTATTTT. The variable domain in full, with the rest retrieved from reference TRBV19 and TRBJ2-3, is DGGITQSPKYLFRKEGQNVTLSCEQNLNHDAMYWYRQDPGQGLRLIYYSQIVNDFQKGDIAEGYSVSREKKESFPLTVTSAQKNPTAFYLCASSGFSGSDTQYFGPGTRLTVL.

The chain is built from TRBV4-1 and TRBJ1-4; TRBD1 agrees at 9 bases. Trimming cost V 1 base and J 7 bases; bases outside gene matches: 10. The CDR3 loop spans 17 amino acids. Germline CDR1 and CDR2: MGHRA and YSYEKL. The CDR3 is CASSQVLTGGEGEKLFF. The DNA of the CDR3 is TGCGCCAGCAGCCAAGTCCTCACAGGGGGCGAAGGTGAAAAACTGTTTTTT.

This chain connects TRBV19 to TRBJ1-5; D ambiguous. The CDR3 is 14 residues long. The ends were cut back, 6 bases at V and 0 bases at J, with 9 bases in the middle. Germline V gene data show CDR1 as LNHDA and CDR2 as SQIVND (reference sequence). In nucleotides, the CDR3 is TGTGCCAGTAGGTCCGTTAATAGCAATCAGCCCCAGCATTTT. It specifies CASRSVNSNQPQHF.

This sequence joins TRBV19 and TRBJ2-3; a possible D gene is TRBD1 (5 bases). Germline-derived CDR1 and CDR2 are LNHDA and SQIVND (reference sequence). The CDR3 consists of 16 residues. V gave up 5 bases and J gave up 0 bases, with 15 bases separating them. CDR3 region: CASSFRQLASTDTQYF. Here the CDR3 DNA reads TGTGCCAGTAGTTTCAGACAGCTGGCTAGCACAGATACGCAGTATTTT.

The CDR3 bases are TGTGCCAGCAGTCAAAGACACGCTAATTCACCCCTCCACTTT. Encoded protein: CASSQRHANSPLHF. The chain uses TRBV6-1 and TRBJ1-6, with D unresolved. The CDR3 is 14 amino acids. Germline-derived CDR1 and CDR2 are MNHNS and SASEGT. The V and J ends lost 5 bases and 6 bases respectively, with 11 bases between them.

The gene calls are TRBV7-2 and TRBJ1-2; D not resolved. Trimming stripped 0 bases from V and 3 bases from J, with 8 bases between. This CDR3 is 14 amino acids long. From germline, CDR1 is SGHTA and CDR2 FQGNSA. CDR3 DNA: TGTGCCAGCAGCTTAGCCAGGCAGTACTATGGCTACACCTTC. Amino acids: CASSLARQYYGYTF.

The CDR3 sequence: CASSGTGSSNYGYTF. In DNA, the CDR3 is TGTGCCAGTTCCGGGACAGGGAGCAGTAACTATGGCTACACCTTC. The chain uses TRBV19 and TRBJ1-2; 9 nucleotides match TRBD1. Germline loops: CDR1 LNHDA, CDR2 SQIVND (reference sequence). This CDR3 is built from 15 residues. V lost 8 bases and J lost 1; bases outside the gene matches: 8. The full variable domain, in which reference TRBV19 and TRBJ1-2 provide the parts outside the CDR3, is DGGITQSPKYLFRKEGQNVTLSCEQNLNHDAMYWYRQDPGQGLRLIYYSQIVNDFQKGDIAEGYSVSREKKESFPLTVTSAQKNPTAFYLCASSGTGSSNYGYTFGSGTRLTVV.

This sequence joins TRBV11-2 and TRBJ2-7, with D tentatively TRBD1 (5 bases). This CDR3 spans 14 amino acids. The V end lost 1 base, the J end lost 4 bases, and 11 bases lay between the germline ends. Germline V gene lookup returns CDR1 SGHAT and CDR2 FQNNGV. The CDR3 nucleotides read TGTGCCAGCAGCTTAGCCGGCAGGGTGTACGAGCAGTACTTC. It yields the protein CASSLAGRVYEQYF.

V is TRBV9 and J is TRBJ2-7; possible D gene TRBD1, 5 bases. CDR1 SGDLS and CDR2 YYNGEE come from the germline V gene. The germline V and J ends were trimmed by 2 bases and 3 bases, with 15 bases remaining between them. The CDR3 runs 15 residues. The CDR3 loop is CASSVPTEQNYEQYF. The CDR3 DNA follows: TGTGCCAGCAGCGTGCCGACAGAGCAGAACTACGAGCAGTACTTC.

V usage is TRBV13 and J usage is TRBJ2-2; 11 nucleotides agree with TRBD2. This CDR3 is 16 amino acids long. CDR1 is PRHDT, CDR2 FYEKMQ, per germline (reference sequence). V gave up 8 bases and J gave up 4 bases; unmatched junction bases: 9. In DNA, the CDR3 is TGTGCCAGCCGTAGCGGGAGGGCCCGAGGCACCGGGGAGCTGTTTTTT. This gives the protein CASRSGRARGTGELFF.

This clone came up a few times. The V call is TRBV30, the J call TRBJ2-2; D possibly corresponds to TRBD1 (6 bases). In germline, CDR1 is GTSNPN, CDR2 SVGIG (reference sequence). Trimming took off 3 bases at V and 3 bases at J, with 17 bases between the two ends. CDR3 size: 16 residues. The CDR3 is CAWRDVWGQYTGELFF. For the CDR3, the DNA is TGTGCCTGGAGGGACGTCTGGGGGCAGTACACCGGGGAGCTGTTTTTT.

The genes are TRBV6-1 and TRBJ2-2; D is unclear. The CDR3 runs to 12 residues. Deletions cut 6 bases from V and 5 bases from J, with 7 bases between. From germline, CDR1 is MNHNS and CDR2 SASEGT. The CDR3 is CASSPYTGELFF. CDR3 DNA sequence: TGTGCCAGCAGCCCTTATACCGGGGAGCTGTTTTTT.

The chain has TRBV4-3 and TRBJ1-6, with TRBD1 identical over 9 bases. The CDR3 has 15 amino acids. Germline loops: CDR1 LGHNA, CDR2 YSLEER. J lost 8 bases, V lost 0 bases, and 2 bases had no gene match. CDR3 sequence reads: CASSQDGTGYSPLHF. The CDR3 DNA follows: TGCGCCAGCAGCCAAGATGGGACAGGGTATTCACCCCTCCACTTT.

This sequence joins TRBV11-2 and TRBJ2-3; 14 bases agree with TRBD2. J gave up 7 bases and V 4 bases, and 10 bases lay outside the gene matches. This CDR3 spans 17 amino acids. Germline assignment: CDR1 SGHAT and CDR2 FQNNGV. The CDR3 loop is CASSSTSGRVLGNTQYF. The CDR3, as DNA: TGTGCCAGCAGCTCGACTAGCGGGAGGGTCCTTGGTAATACGCAGTATTTT.

The chain uses TRBV7-9 and TRBJ1-2; TRBD1 aligns across 8 bases. CDR3 length: 13 amino acids. Per germline, CDR1 SEHNR and CDR2 FQNEAQ (reference sequence). V dropped 5 bases and J dropped 4; count of bases not matched to a gene: 3. The CDR3 reads CASSAGTGYGYTF. CDR3 coding DNA: TGTGCCAGCAGCGCCGGGACAGGCTATGGCTACACCTTC. Full variable domain (rest looked up from reference TRBV7-9 and TRBJ1-2): DTGVSQNPRHKITKRGQNVTFRCDPISEHNRLYWYRQTLGQGPEFLTYFQNEAQLEKSRLLSDRFSAERPKGSFSTLEIQRTEQGDSAMYLCASSAGTGYGYTFGSGTRLTVV.

The J gene is TRBJ1-4, the V gene TRBV2; D perhaps matches TRBD1 (5 bases). There are 14 residues in the CDR3. Trimming shortened V by 6 bases and J by 7 bases, and 15 bases separated the two germline ends. Germline V CDR1 and CDR2: SNHLY, FYNNEI. The CDR3: CASSGSRGVEKLFF. The CDR3 DNA follows: TGTGCCAGCAGCGGAAGCCGGGGGGTTGAAAAACTGTTTTTT. Full variable domain (rest looked up from reference TRBV2 and TRBJ1-4): EPEVTQTPSHQVTQMGQEVILRCVPISNHLYFYWYRQILGQKVEFLVSFYNNEISEKSEIFDDQFSVERPDGSNFTLKIRSTKLEDSAMYFCASSGSRGVEKLFFGSGTQLSVL.

V is TRBV6-4 and J is TRBJ1-2; TRBD1 matches 7 bases. Germline V gives CDR1 MRHNA, CDR2 SNTAGT. Trimming at V came to 4 bases and at J to 3 bases, leaving 5 bases not matched to a gene. The CDR3 runs to 14 residues. The DNA of the CDR3 is TGTGCCAGCAGTGCCGAGGGGGCTGACTATGGCTACACCTTC. As protein: CASSAEGADYGYTF.

V is TRBV6-4 and J is TRBJ2-5; 8 positions agree with TRBD1. Germline V gene sequence: CDR1 MRHNA, CDR2 SNTAGT. This CDR3 spans 15 amino acids. The V segment lost 5 bases and the J segment 7 bases; nucleotides outside the gene matches: 12. For the CDR3, the DNA is TGTGCCAGCAGTTCGGGCGACAGGGGTCTCGGGACCCAGTACTTC. Protein: CASSSGDRGLGTQYF.

The gene calls are TRBV9 and TRBJ2-7, with D possibly matching TRBD2 (7 bases). CDR3 length: 15 amino acids. CDR1 and CDR2 (germline): SGDLS, YYNGEE. V lost 6 bases and J lost 6, with 22 bases in between. This chain's CDR3 is CASNHSRGASCEQYF. CDR3 in DNA: TGTGCCAGCAATCATTCTCGGGGGGCGTCGTGCGAGCAGTACTTC.